These T cell receptor beta chains were read from a single sample in a study of CD8+CD57+ T cells in acquired aplastic anemia. A single record per CDR3 protein comes from TCRdb applying MiXCR to the reads. The data hold 190,000 or so distinct CDR3 sequences, with 60% to 65% observed a single time. Sequences were obtained from sorted CD4+, CD8+, or CD8+CD57+ T cells (not recorded which) from PBMCs. These receptors all come from a human donor in good health. Each CDR3 is given with its conserved first and last residue. A D gene is named only where the DNA matches it firmly. Clone size, where shown, is once, few, many, or a class for clones that have expanded.

CDR3nt,CDR3aa,j_gene,v_gene,d_gene,abundance
TGTGCCAGCAGCGCGCGGACAGTCGCTGGGGGCTACACCTTC,CASSARTVAGGYTF,TRBJ1-2,TRBV9,NA,NA
TGCAGTGCTTCAACAGGGAGAAGGAGCTCCTACGAGCAGTACTTC,CSASTGRRSSYEQYF,TRBJ2-7,TRBV20-1,NA,many
TGTGCCAGCAGGAGGGTGTACAGAGCGGCAGAGACCCAGTACTTC,CASRRVYRAAETQYF,TRBJ2-5,TRBV5-8,NA,NA
TGTGCCAGCACCCCGGCGGGACCCAACACCGGGGAGCTGTTTTTT,CASTPAGPNTGELFF,TRBJ2-2,TRBV7-3,NA,many
TGTGCCAGCAGCGTAGGTGACAGCTCCTACAATGAGCAGTTCTTC,CASSVGDSSYNEQFF,TRBJ2-1,TRBV9,NA,few
TGTGCCAGCAGCTTAGCCCGGGCTCAAGAGACCCAGCAGTTT,CASSLARAQETQQF,TRBJ1-5,TRBV7-2,NA,NA
TGTGCCAGCAGACTGGCAGGAGGCTATGGCTACACCTTC,CASRLAGGYGYTF,TRBJ1-2,TRBV12-3/TRBV12-4,NA,once
TGCGCCAGCAGCCAACCACTAGACCCCGGGGAGCTGTTTTTT,CASSQPLDPGELFF,TRBJ2-2,TRBV4-1,NA,many
TGCAGTGCTAGAAACGCGCGGGAGGACACCCAGTACTTC,CSARNAREDTQYF,TRBJ2-5,TRBV20-1,TRBD2,NA
TGTGCCAGCAGTTACGGACTAGCGGGAATGACAGATACGCAGTATTTT,CASSYGLAGMTDTQYF,TRBJ2-3,TRBV27,TRBD2,many
TGTGCCAGCAGCCCTGTGGGCTTCTACCAAGAGACCCAGTACTTC,CASSPVGFYQETQYF,TRBJ2-5,TRBV7-9,NA,NA
TGTGCCAGCAGCTCTATCGAGAGCAGGGTCAATCAGCCCCAGCATTTT,CASSSIESRVNQPQHF,TRBJ1-5,TRBV7-2,NA,NA
TGTGCCAGCAGCTTAAGTGCTAATGAGCAGTTCTTC,CASSLSANEQFF,TRBJ2-1,TRBV7-3,NA,many
TGCAGCGTTGAAAGGGCAGCTAGCACAGATACGCAGTATTTT,CSVERAASTDTQYF,TRBJ2-3,TRBV29-1,NA,once
TGTGCCAGCAGCTTCGCGGACAGAAAGCAGTACTTC,CASSFADRKQYF,TRBJ2-7,TRBV7-3,NA,NA
TGCAGCGTTGAAGAAGTGGGGGGGGGACAGCAGCACTTC,CSVEEVGGGQQHF,TRBJ2-5,TRBV29-1,NA,many
TGTGCCAGCGCTACGCAGGGGAACACTGAAGCTTTCTTT,CASATQGNTEAFF,TRBJ1-1,TRBV7-9,NA,NA
TGTGCCAGCAGCTTGAAGACAGTCGCTGGCTACACCTTC,CASSLKTVAGYTF,TRBJ1-2,TRBV7-9,NA,NA
TGTGCCGTCTCCGGGACAGGGTTTACCGAGCAGTACTTC,CAVSGTGFTEQYF,TRBJ2-7,TRBV5-1,TRBD1,NA
TGTGCCTGGAGAAGTGGGAGCGGGACAGATACGCAGTATTTT,CAWRSGSGTDTQYF,TRBJ2-3,TRBV30,NA,NA
TGTGCCAGCAGCGGGGACGCCCTGCGAGCTTTCTTT,CASSGDALRAFF,TRBJ1-1,TRBV7-9,NA,NA
TGTGCCAGCAGAGTAGCGGGGGATATTTCCTACGAGCAGTACTTC,CASRVAGDISYEQYF,TRBJ2-7,TRBV2,TRBD2,NA
TGTGCCAGCGGTTACCGTAACACCGGGGAGCTGTTTTTT,CASGYRNTGELFF,TRBJ2-2,TRBV6-5,NA,many
TGTGCCAGCAGCCCTCCAGGGGTCCCCTACGAGCAGTACTTC,CASSPPGVPYEQYF,TRBJ2-7,TRBV7-9,NA,many
TGTGCCACCAGCAGAGATCCTCTCCTGACAGGGGGCAGGTACGAGCAGTACTTC,CATSRDPLLTGGRYEQYF,TRBJ2-7,TRBV15,TRBD1,few
TGCAGTGCTAGCCCTAGCGGGGGGAACTACGAGCAGTACTTC,CSASPSGGNYEQYF,TRBJ2-7,TRBV20-1,TRBD2,NA
TGTGCCATCAGTGATCCAGCGGGGGGTCCATCCTACGAGCAGTACTTC,CAISDPAGGPSYEQYF,TRBJ2-7,TRBV10-3,TRBD2,NA
TGTGCCAGCACTTCGTGGGCCCTAGCGGGAGGTTTCTACGAGCAGTACTTC,CASTSWALAGGFYEQYF,TRBJ2-7,TRBV11-2,TRBD2,many
TGTGCCAGCAGCGTAGGGCGGTTTGGAACAGATACGCAGTATTTT,CASSVGRFGTDTQYF,TRBJ2-3,TRBV9,NA,once
TGTGCCAGCAGCTCGATGGACAGGACTTGGGGGGAGCAGTACTTC,CASSSMDRTWGEQYF,TRBJ2-7,TRBV7-9,TRBD1,once
TGTGCCAGCAGCCCGGGACAGGATACCTACGAGCAGTACTTC,CASSPGQDTYEQYF,TRBJ2-7,TRBV7-3,TRBD1,few
TGTGCCAGCAGTTTCCGCCCAGATACGCAGTATTTT,CASSFRPDTQYF,TRBJ2-3,TRBV7-2,NA,NA